The sequence of this TCR beta chain was determined in a study of T cells after yellow fever vaccination. Whole-study context: Any fraction with a low cell number was prepared using SMART-Seq v4 Ultra Low Input.

General study results and limits: Among primary-vaccination clones, most reappeared after the booster, at almost 98% for CD4 and more than 75% for CD8.

They built TCR cDNA with 5'RACE template switching, a step that put in a universal primer site and UMIs. One entry per CDR3 protein, called by TCRdb with MiXCR from the 5' RACE reads. The data hold fewer than 450,000 distinct CDR3 sequences, with approximately 8% observed a single time. Germline values: CDR1 SEHNR, CDR2 FQNEAQ (reference sequence). This CDR3 is 15 amino acids long. This clonotype was seen at least ten times. The antigen remains unidentified. Compared with germline, one end of the junction differs, possibly owing to a read error. The chain employs TRBV7-9 and TRBJ2-3; a weak D match, TRBD1 (6 bases). Sequenced here: PBMCs, sampled approximately 40 days after the first yellow fever vaccination. The sequence derives from a young man who received the YFV17D yellow fever vaccine. For the CDR3, the DNA is TGCGCCAGCAGCCTGCTGGGACAAAGCACAGATACGCAGTATTTT. This translates into CASSLLGQSTDTQYF.